This T cell receptor beta chain was captured in a study of T-cell memory formation after mild COVID-19. There are 15 residues in the CDR3. J was trimmed by 5 bases and V by 8 bases; bases with no gene match: 15. Germline V lookup: CDR1 DFQATT, CDR2 SNEGSKA (reference sequence). 5'RACE with constant-segment primers built TCRalpha and TCRbeta cDNA libraries with UMIs. TCRdb passed the 5' RACE reads through MiXCR, listing each CDR3 protein once. The sample records about 560,000 distinct CDR3 sequences, roughly 17% being singletons. This chain connects TRBV20-1 to TRBJ2-7; TRBD2 aligns across 10 bases. Sequenced sample: PBMCs or a T cell subset sorted from them (not recorded which). The TCR was taken from an adult woman who had mild COVID-19 (a few samples of this study predate the infection). Cell type and time point are not known. The CDR3 loop is CSIPRASGSMDEQYF. The DNA of the CDR3 is TGCAGTATCCCTCGGGCTAGCGGGAGTATGGACGAGCAGTACTTC.